These T cell receptor beta chains were read from a single sample in a study of T cell responses to AZD1222 COVID-19 vaccine. This table comes from immunoSEQ multiplex PCR, and its TCRdb copy is limited to in-frame clones, with some not included. The sample lists 100,000 or so clones; about nine tenths were seen once. The sample here was peripheral blood, taken 28 days after the second AZD1222 dose. These receptors were obtained from an adult who received the AZD1222 COVID-19 vaccine. Both conserved end residues are part of each CDR3. The D gene is left open where the match is weak. The size field is filled for only some rows; it gives once, few, many or a size class.

v_gene	abundance	j_gene	d_gene	CDR3aa	CDR3nt
TRBV27	.	TRBJ2-1	TRBD2	CASSSQLAGGLLHEQFF	TGTGCCAGCAGTTCCCAACTAGCGGGGGGGCTTCTTCATGAGCAGTTCTTC
TRBV4-2	.	TRBJ1-2	TRBD1	CASSQDPRQGLYGF	TGTGCCAGCAGCCAAGATCCCCGACAGGGTCTTTACGGATTC
TRBV7-9	few	TRBJ2-3	.	CASSLAVRGTDTQYF	TGTGCCAGCAGCTTAGCGGTTCGGGGCACAGATACGCAGTATTTT
TRBV6-4	.	TRBJ2-3	.	CASSEGRVGTDTQYF	TGTGCCAGCAGTGAAGGAAGGGTAGGCACAGATACGCAGTATTTT
TRBV21-1	.	TRBJ2-4	.	CASSKSGILAKNIQYF	TGTGCCAGCAGCAAATCGGGGATTCTAGCCAAAAACATTCAGTACTTC
TRBV4-1	.	TRBJ2-7	.	CASSQGPEYEQYF	TGCGCCAGCAGCCAAGGACCGGAGTACGAGCAGTACTTC
TRBV29-1	.	TRBJ1-3	.	CSGWTASGNTIYF	TGCAGCGGATGGACAGCTTCTGGAAACACCATATATTTT
TRBV3-1/TRBV3-2	.	TRBJ1-5	.	CASSQGLQRFRPQHF	TGTGCCAGCAGCCAAGGCCTACAAAGGTTTAGGCCCCAGCATTTT
TRBV18	.	TRBJ1-1	.	CASSLMNTEAFF	TGTGCCAGCTCACTGATGAACACTGAAGCTTTCTTT
TRBV7-8	.	TRBJ1-1	.	CASSLAPNTEAFF	TGTGCCAGCAGCTTAGCCCCGAACACTGAAGCTTTCTTT
TRBV10-1	.	TRBJ1-1	.	CASDGNTEAFF	TGCGCCAGCGACGGGAACACTGAAGCTTTCTTT
TRBV7-9	.	TRBJ1-4	TRBD1	CASSHRDRDEKLFF	TGTGCCAGCAGCCACCGGGACAGGGATGAAAAACTGTTTTTT
TRBV3-1/TRBV3-2	.	TRBJ2-2	.	CASSLQGNGELFF	TGTGCCAGCAGCCTCCAGGGGAACGGGGAGCTGTTTTTT
TRBV5-6	.	TRBJ2-3	TRBD1	CASSPGTGSRTDTQYF	TGTGCCAGCAGCCCCGGGACAGGGTCACGCACAGATACGCAGTATTTT
TRBV30	.	TRBJ1-2	.	CAWSVREPYPYGYTF	TGTGCCTGGAGTGTACGCGAACCCTACCCCTATGGCTACACCTTC
TRBV6-5	.	TRBJ1-3	.	CASTMTRGNTIYF	TGTGCCAGCACAATGACTCGTGGAAACACCATATATTTT
TRBV3-1/TRBV3-2	.	TRBJ2-2	.	CASSLRRGIGSGELFF	TGTGCCAGCAGCCTTCGTCGAGGTATAGGGTCCGGGGAGCTGTTTTTT
TRBV5-6	.	TRBJ2-7	.	CASSPQGYLYEQYF	TGTGCCAGCAGCCCCCAGGGATACTTATACGAGCAGTACTTC
TRBV7-2	.	TRBJ2-7	.	CASSLEPESYEQYF	TGTGCCAGCAGCTTAGAGCCTGAGTCCTACGAGCAGTACTTC
TRBV29-1	.	TRBJ1-2	.	CSVEIGGRANYGYTF	TGCAGCGTTGAGATCGGTGGGCGGGCTAACTATGGCTACACCTTC
TRBV4-3	.	TRBJ1-4	.	CASSLNYGAPNEKLFF	TGCGCCAGCAGCCTTAACTACGGAGCTCCTAATGAAAAACTGTTTTTT
TRBV7-6	.	TRBJ1-5	.	CASSLTTESHQPQHF	TGTGCCAGCAGCCTCACGACTGAATCCCATCAGCCCCAGCATTTT
TRBV5-1	.	TRBJ1-2	TRBD1	CARTTKGAYGYTF	TGCGCCAGGACCACAAAGGGGGCCTATGGCTACACCTTC
TRBV18	.	TRBJ1-4	.	CASSPPGREAEKLFF	TGTGCCAGCTCACCACCGGGCAGGGAAGCTGAAAAACTGTTTTTT
TRBV2	.	TRBJ1-1	.	CASSVERQRAFF	TGTGCCAGCAGTGTGGAACGCCAGCGAGCTTTCTTT
TRBV9	.	TRBJ1-2	TRBD1	CASSATLQGERYGYTF	TGTGCCAGCAGCGCAACCCTACAGGGGGAACGCTATGGCTACACCTTC
TRBV7-9	.	TRBJ1-1	.	CASRTANTEAFF	TGTGCCAGCCGGACGGCGAACACTGAAGCTTTCTTT